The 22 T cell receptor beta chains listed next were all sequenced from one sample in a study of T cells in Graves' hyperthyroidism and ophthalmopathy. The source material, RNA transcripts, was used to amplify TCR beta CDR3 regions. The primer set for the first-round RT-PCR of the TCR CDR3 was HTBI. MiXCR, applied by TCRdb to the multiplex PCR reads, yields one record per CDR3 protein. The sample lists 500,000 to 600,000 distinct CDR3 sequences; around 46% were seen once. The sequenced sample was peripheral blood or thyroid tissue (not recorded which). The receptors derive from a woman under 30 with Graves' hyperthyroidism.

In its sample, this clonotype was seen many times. CDR3 sequence reads: CASSLAGEGNYGYTF. In DNA form, the CDR3 reads TGTGCCAGCAGCTTAGCAGGGGAAGGAAACTATGGCTACACCTTC. This chain joins TRBV7-2 and TRBJ1-2, with TRBD1 as a possible D gene (5 bases). CDR1 SGHTA and CDR2 FQGNSA come from the germline V gene. The CDR3 covers 15 residues. V lost 0 bases and J 2 bases, leaving 10 bases between the germline ends.

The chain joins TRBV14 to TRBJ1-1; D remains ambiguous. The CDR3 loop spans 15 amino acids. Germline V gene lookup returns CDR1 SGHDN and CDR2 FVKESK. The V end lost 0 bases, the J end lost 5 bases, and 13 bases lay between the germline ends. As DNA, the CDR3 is TGTGCCAGCAGCCAAGATTGGGTATGGCTAACTGAAGCTTTCTTT. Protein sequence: CASSQDWVWLTEAFF. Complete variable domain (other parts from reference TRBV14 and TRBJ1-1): EAGVTQFPSHSVIEKGQTVTLRCDPISGHDNLYWYRRVMGKEIKFLLHFVKESKQDESGMPNNRFLAERTGGTYSTLKVQPAELEDSGVYFCASSQDWVWLTEAFFGQGTRLTVV.

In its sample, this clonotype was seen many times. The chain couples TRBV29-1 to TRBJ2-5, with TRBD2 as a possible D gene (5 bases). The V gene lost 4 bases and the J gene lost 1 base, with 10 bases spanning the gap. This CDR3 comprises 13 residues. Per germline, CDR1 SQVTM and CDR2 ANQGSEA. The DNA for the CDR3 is TGCAGCGTTGTCCGCGGAGGCCAAGAGACCCAGTACTTC. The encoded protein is CSVVRGGQETQYF.

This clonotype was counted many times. The CDR3 spells CASSLGTEGRLKYGYTF. In DNA form, the CDR3 reads TGTGCCAGCAGCCTCGGGACAGAAGGTCGGCTCAAGTATGGCTACACCTTC. This chain connects TRBV11-2 to TRBJ1-2; 7 bases are shared with TRBD1. CDR1 is SGHAT and CDR2 is FQNNGV in the germline V gene. This CDR3 has 17 amino acids. V shed 5 bases and J 5 bases; nucleotides not matched to a gene: 17.

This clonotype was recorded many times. The CDR3 here is CASSSQPTQYF. CDR3 in DNA: TGTGCCAGCAGTTCCCAGCCAACCCAGTACTTC. The chain uses TRBV28 and TRBJ2-5; no clear D. The germline CDR1 and CDR2 sequences are MDHEN and SYDVKM. V lost 4 bases and J lost 8, with 8 bases in between. The CDR3 consists of 11 residues. The complete variable domain, with remaining parts taken from reference TRBV28 and TRBJ2-5, reads DVKVTQSSRYLVKRTGEKVFLECVQDMDHENMFWYRQDPGLGLRLIYFSYDVKMKEKGDIPEGYSVSREKKERFSLILESASTNQTSMYLCASSSQPTQYFGPGTRLLVL.

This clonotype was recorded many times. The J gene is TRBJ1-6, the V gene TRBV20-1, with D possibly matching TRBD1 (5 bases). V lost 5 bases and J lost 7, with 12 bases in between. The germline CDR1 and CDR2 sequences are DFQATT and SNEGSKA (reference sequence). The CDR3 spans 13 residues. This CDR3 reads CSASGTANSPLHF. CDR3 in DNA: TGCAGTGCTTCCGGGACGGCGAATTCACCCCTCCACTTT.

The CDR3, as DNA: TGTGCCAGCAGCCAAGATTCTTCCGGGAGGTACACTGAAGCTTTCTTT. Amino acid sequence: CASSQDSSGRYTEAFF. This chain links TRBV3-1 with TRBJ1-1, with D uncertain. The CDR3 covers 16 residues. Per the germline V gene, CDR1 is LGHDT and CDR2 is YNNKEL (reference sequence). V was pared by 0 bases and J by 3 bases, with 14 bases between.

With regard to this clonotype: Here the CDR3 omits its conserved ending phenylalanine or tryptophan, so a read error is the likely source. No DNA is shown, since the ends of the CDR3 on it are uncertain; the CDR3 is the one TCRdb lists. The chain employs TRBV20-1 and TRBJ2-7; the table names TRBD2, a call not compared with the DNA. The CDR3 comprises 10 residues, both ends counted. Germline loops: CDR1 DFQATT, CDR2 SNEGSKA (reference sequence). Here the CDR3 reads CSARPQWIAG.

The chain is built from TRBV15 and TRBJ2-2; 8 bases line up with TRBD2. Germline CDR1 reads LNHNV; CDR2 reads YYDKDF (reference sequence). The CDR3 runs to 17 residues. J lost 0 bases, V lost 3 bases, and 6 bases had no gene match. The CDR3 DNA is TGTGCCACCAGCAGTCCTAGGGGACTAGCGAACACCGGGGAGCTGTTTTTT. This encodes CATSSPRGLANTGELFF.

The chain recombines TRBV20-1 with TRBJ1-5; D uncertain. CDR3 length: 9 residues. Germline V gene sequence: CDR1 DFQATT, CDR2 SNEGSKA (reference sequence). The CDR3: CRWDQPQHF. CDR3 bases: TGCAGGTGGGATCAGCCCCAGCATTTT.

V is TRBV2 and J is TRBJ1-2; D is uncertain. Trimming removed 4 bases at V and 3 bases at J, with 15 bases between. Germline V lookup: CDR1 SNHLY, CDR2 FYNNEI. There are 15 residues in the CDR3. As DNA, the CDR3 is TGTGCCAGCAGTGCTAGGGTCACAGCCGACTATGGCTACACCTTC. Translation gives CASSARVTADYGYTF.

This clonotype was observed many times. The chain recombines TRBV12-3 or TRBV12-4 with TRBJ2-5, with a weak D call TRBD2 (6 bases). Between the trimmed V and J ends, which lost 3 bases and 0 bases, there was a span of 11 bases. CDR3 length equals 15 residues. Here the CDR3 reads CASSLEGLYQETQYF. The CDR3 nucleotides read TGTGCCAGCAGTTTGGAGGGCCTCTACCAAGAGACCCAGTACTTC.

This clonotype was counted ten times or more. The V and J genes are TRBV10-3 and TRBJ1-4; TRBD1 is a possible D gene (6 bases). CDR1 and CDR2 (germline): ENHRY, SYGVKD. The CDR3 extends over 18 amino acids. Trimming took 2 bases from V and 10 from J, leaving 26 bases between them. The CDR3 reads CAISEHTWRDKSFGKLFF. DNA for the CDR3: TGTGCCATCAGTGAGCATACATGGCGGGACAAGTCGTTTGGAAAACTGTTTTTT.

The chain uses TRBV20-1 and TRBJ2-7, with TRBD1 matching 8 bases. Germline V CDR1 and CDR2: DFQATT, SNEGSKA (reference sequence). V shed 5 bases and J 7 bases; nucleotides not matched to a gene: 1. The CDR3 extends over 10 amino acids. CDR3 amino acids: CSARDREQYF. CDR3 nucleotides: TGCAGTGCTCGGGACAGGGAGCAGTACTTC.

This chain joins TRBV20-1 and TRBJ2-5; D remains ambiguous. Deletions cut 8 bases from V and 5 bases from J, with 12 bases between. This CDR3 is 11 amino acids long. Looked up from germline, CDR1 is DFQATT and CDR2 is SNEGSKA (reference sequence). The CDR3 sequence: CSFDFGETQYF. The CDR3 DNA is TGCAGTTTCGACTTTGGGGAGACCCAGTACTTC.

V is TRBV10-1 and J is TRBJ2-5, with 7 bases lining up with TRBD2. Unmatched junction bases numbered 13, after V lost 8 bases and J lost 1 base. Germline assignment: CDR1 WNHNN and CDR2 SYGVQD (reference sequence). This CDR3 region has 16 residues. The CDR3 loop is CASPPSRASGQETQYF. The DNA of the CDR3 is TGCGCCAGCCCACCCAGTAGGGCTAGCGGCCAAGAGACCCAGTACTTC.

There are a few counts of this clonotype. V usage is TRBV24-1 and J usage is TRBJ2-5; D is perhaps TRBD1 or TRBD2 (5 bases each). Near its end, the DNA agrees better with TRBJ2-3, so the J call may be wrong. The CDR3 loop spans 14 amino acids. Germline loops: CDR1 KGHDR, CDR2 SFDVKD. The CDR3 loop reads CATRGTPEADTQYF. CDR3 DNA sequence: TGTGCCACCAGGGGGACCCCGGAGGCAGATACGCAGTATTTT.

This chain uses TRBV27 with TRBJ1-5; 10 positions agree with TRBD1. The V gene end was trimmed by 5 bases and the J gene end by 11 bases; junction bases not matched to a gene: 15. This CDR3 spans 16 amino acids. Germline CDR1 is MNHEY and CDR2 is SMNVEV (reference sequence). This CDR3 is CASSPRTGGSGQTQHF. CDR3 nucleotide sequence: TGTGCCAGCAGTCCCCGGACAGGGGGATCTGGCCAGACCCAGCATTTT.

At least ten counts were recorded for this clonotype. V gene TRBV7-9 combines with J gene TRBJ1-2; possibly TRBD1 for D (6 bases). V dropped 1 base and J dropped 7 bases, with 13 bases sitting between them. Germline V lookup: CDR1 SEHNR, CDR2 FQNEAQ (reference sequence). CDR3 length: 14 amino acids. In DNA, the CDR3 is TGTGCCAGCAGCTTAGGGCAGGGGACCCTTGGCTACACCTTC. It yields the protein CASSLGQGTLGYTF.

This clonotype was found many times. CDR3 loop: CASSQVFNDKLFF. DNA of the CDR3: TGTGCCAGCAGCCAAGTATTCAACGACAAACTGTTTTTT. The gene calls are TRBV3-1 and TRBJ1-4; D remains ambiguous. The V end lost 1 base, the J end lost 11 bases, and 11 bases lay between the germline ends. The CDR3 spans 13 residues. Germline V lookup: CDR1 LGHDT, CDR2 YNNKEL (reference sequence).

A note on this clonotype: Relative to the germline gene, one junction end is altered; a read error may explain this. CDR3 DNA sequence: TGTGCCAGCAGTGCCGATCAGGACATATGGTTAGACTTC. Its protein is CASSADQDIWLDF. This chain connects TRBV2 to TRBJ1-2; maybe TRBD1 (5 bases). Germline V gene lookup returns CDR1 SNHLY and CDR2 FYNNEI. This CDR3 contains 13 residues. The variable domain in full, completed from reference TRBV2 and TRBJ1-2, reads EPEVTQTPSHQVTQMGQEVILRCVPISNHLYFYWYRQILGQKVEFLVSFYNNEISEKSEIFDDQFSVERPDGSNFTLKIRSTKLEDSAMYFCASSADQDIWLDFGSGTRLTVV.

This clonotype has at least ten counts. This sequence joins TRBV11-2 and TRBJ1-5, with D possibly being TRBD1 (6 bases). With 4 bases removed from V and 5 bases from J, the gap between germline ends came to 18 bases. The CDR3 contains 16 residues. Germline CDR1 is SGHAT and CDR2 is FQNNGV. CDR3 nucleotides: TGTGCCAGCAGCTCAATAGGGGGAAGGGCTGATCAGCCCCAGCATTTT. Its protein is CASSSIGGRADQPQHF.